This T cell receptor beta chain was sequenced in a study of graft-versus-host responses after intestinal transplantation. Worth noting for this clone: No antigen is known for it. At the DNA level, this CDR3 is encoded by other sequences in the same sample as well.

Measured with immunoSEQ multiplex PCR; TCRdb has only the in-frame clones, and not every one. The sample yields tens of thousands of clones, roughly nine tenths seen once. From germline, CDR1 is GTSNPN and CDR2 SVGIG (reference sequence). This CDR3 has 13 amino acids. V lost 1 base to trimming and J lost 3 bases, with 10 bases between them. The sequence was collected from a human donor who received an intestinal transplant. This specimen consisted of unstimulated CD8+ T cells sorted from spleen or lymph node cells, obtained before intestinal transplant. The V gene is TRBV30, the J gene TRBJ2-7; possibly TRBD1 for D (7 bases). The CDR3 nucleotides are TGTGCCTGGAGTGGGGGGGACAGCTACGAGCAGTACTTC. Translation: CAWSGGDSYEQYF.